The entry below describes one T cell receptor beta chain. Its antigen has not been determined. Per-base quality was not reported, and no clone a single base away is much larger than it. TCR CDR3 regions were amplified from genomic DNA by multiplex PCR using the deep immunoSEQ assay. Extracted genomic DNA from each cell subset was distributed evenly across all wells of several immunoSEQ 96-well plates, and each plate was treated as a replicate. For sorted subsets, roughly 200 ng genomic DNA, equal to 25,000 to 35,000 T cell genomes, was loaded into each replicate PCR. Purified libraries were quantified with a Qubit 3.0 fluorometer, sized on a Bioanalyzer 2100, and re-quantified with the KAPA Library Quantification kit. Each immunoSEQ 96-well plate was sequenced on its own single-read 150-cycle Illumina NextSeq 550 flow cell. In the original analysis: Because the immunoSEQ output included only junctional sequences and no quality scores, the filtering could not be the same as the filtering used for full-length reads. Sequences were annotated with PyIR, a Python wrapper for IgBLAST v1.9, and V/J genes and CDR3 were assigned using IMGT germline references. Reads were removed for weak V/J assignments (E-value above 1e-6), missing CDR3, stop codons, out-of-frame junctions, or ambiguous translated residues. A V3J clonotype was defined by an identical inferred V gene, J gene, and CDR3 amino acid sequence. Percentage overlap between repertoires was computed as shared unique clonotypes divided by the size of the smaller repertoire. Repertoire richness was assessed with RTK rarefaction, the Chao1 estimator, and Recon v2.1 estimates of unobserved clonotypes. For all TCRbeta clonotypes obtained by the gDNA method from a handful of donors, generation probabilities were computed with OLGA. TCRdb carries this immuneACCESS record with in-frame sequences only. Its versions omit some clonotypes, under half of them owing to an unresolved V gene in the studies checked, with the rest unexplained. V, J and clone size were drawn from that table, and D and trimming were deduced from the DNA. Across this sample there are 2 million or so clones, with roughly 95% seen only once. The top ten constitute 0.13% of the sample.

The donors were healthy, HIV-negative adults with no recently reported acute infections or vaccinations. All donors were Caucasian adults living in Nashville, Tennessee, USA. CD4+ T cells were enriched by magnetic negative selection, after which naive cells were positively selected on CD45RA and the negative fraction was taken as the memory subset. Blood was collected by leukapheresis, and PBMCs were isolated by Ficoll-Histopaque density gradient centrifugation and then cryopreserved in liquid nitrogen vapor phase. Purity and quantity of every magnetically sorted T cell population were checked by analytical flow cytometry. From each sorted fraction, genomic DNA was isolated and quantified by UV absorbance on a Nanodrop 2000c. This sample was taken from a study of shared clonotypes between healthy human individuals (dated by TCRdb to the early 2020s). With regard to the full study: The cohort included a few men and two women between 18 and 49 years of age. Each donor's leukapheresis produced roughly between roughly 0.94 and 9.5 billion PBMCs. To estimate repertoire size and how much clonotype sharing occurs between individuals, the study deeply sequenced the blood TCR repertoires of several healthy adults. Per donor, three plates each were used for CD4 naive and CD4 memory, two for CD8 naive, and one for CD8 memory. Libraries were prepared and TCR repertoires were sequenced by different laboratories using diverse techniques, in order to increase sequencing depth and limit assay-specific biases.

General study outcomes and caveats: Based on pairwise subsampling, the degree of clonotype sharing among donors was expected to be affected by sequencing depth. Sharing across several donors was observed for roughly 5% of naive CD4, over 3% of naive CD8, about 2.3% of memory CD4, and around 0.4% of memory CD8 clonotypes. The small number of donors limited the genetic and exposure-history diversity represented. Larger estimated clonotype richness was generally found for naive subsets than for memory subsets. Rarefaction of sorted-subset datasets indicated incomplete sequencing despite the large sequencing depth. Sampling was limited to blood, and TCR repertoires in tissue likely differ from TCR repertoires in blood. Higher generation probabilities were observed for clonotypes shared by all four sorted-subset donors than for non-shared clonotypes.

This TCR was recovered from a man aged 18 to 30 in good health. The sample consisted of naive CD4+ T cells sorted from blood. What this sample's cell subset or site label stands for: CD45RA+ positively selected.

Here the CDR3 is given as CAWTPAGQGGYTF. The nucleotides are TGTGCCTGGACCCCGGCGGGGCAAGGTGGCTACACCTTC. This receptor chain uses TRBV30 and TRBJ1-2; the D segment could be TRBD1, given 5 matching bases. V drops 4 bases and J drops 7 bases, leaving 16 bases in between. The CDR3 numbers 13 residues from cysteine through phenylalanine. The read is trimmed to its CDR3 DNA, 39 bases read in frame from base 1. The germline V gene (reference sequence) specifies GTSNPN as CDR1 and SVGIG as CDR2.